A selection of T cell receptor beta chains follows, all from one sample in a study of Ad26.COV2.S vaccination and SARS-CoV-2 variants. Measured with immunoSEQ multiplex PCR; TCRdb has only the in-frame clones, and not every one. Among some 480,000 clones listed, around 85% were seen once. The specimen was peripheral blood, collected in a trial of Ad26.COV2.S vaccine versus placebo. The receptor source for this set is a person aged 18 to 59 who received the Ad26.COV2.S COVID-19 vaccine or a placebo. Both conserved end residues are part of each CDR3. D genes are given only for firm matches. Not every row has a clone size; where given, it reads once, few, many or a size class.

J gene | clone size | V gene | D gene | CDR3 DNA | CDR3 protein
TRBJ2-3 | - | TRBV6-6 | - | TGTGCCAGCAGTTATACGTCGGGAGTAGCAGATACGCAGTATTTT | CASSYTSGVADTQYF
TRBJ1-2 | - | TRBV27 | - | TGTGCCAGCAGTTTATCGTCCGGGATCGGTGGCTACACCTTC | CASSLSSGIGGYTF
TRBJ1-1 | - | TRBV7-2 | - | TGTGCCAGCAGCTTGAAGGCAGGGAACACTGAAGCTTTCTTT | CASSLKAGNTEAFF
TRBJ1-6 | - | TRBV7-8 | - | TGTGCCAGCAGCTTAAATGACTCACCCCTCCACTTT | CASSLNDSPLHF
TRBJ2-7 | - | TRBV27 | - | TGTGCCAGCAGTCCGATCCGTGGGGGGACAGTTTGGTACTTC | CASSPIRGGTVWYF
TRBJ2-1 | - | TRBV7-3 | - | TGTGCCAGCAGCAATGGGGCAGGTCTAGGGCAGTTCTTC | CASSNGAGLGQFF
TRBJ2-7 | - | TRBV20-1 | - | TGCAGTGCTACGGTATCCTGGGAGCAGTACTTC | CSATVSWEQYF
TRBJ1-2 | - | TRBV27 | TRBD1 | TGTGCCAGCAGTTTCCGGACAGGCCTTGGCTACACCTTC | CASSFRTGLGYTF
TRBJ1-4 | few | TRBV7-9 | - | TGTGCCAGCAGCTTGGACGCCAGCAGGTGGGAAAAACTGTTTTTT | CASSLDASRWEKLFF
TRBJ1-1 | - | TRBV5-4 | - | TGTGCCAGCAGCTTAGGGGGACTCACAACTGAAGCTTTCTTT | CASSLGGLTTEAFF
TRBJ2-7 | - | TRBV29-1 | TRBD2 | TGCAGCGTTTGCATAGCGGGAGGAATTCCGGGCTACGAGCAGTACTTC | CSVCIAGGIPGYEQYF
TRBJ1-1 | - | TRBV28 | - | TGTGCCAGCAACGGTGAGGGTTTGTACACTGAAGCTTTCTTT | CASNGEGLYTEAFF
TRBJ2-2 | - | TRBV12-1 | - | TGTGCCAGCGGAGGCGGGGAGCTGTTTTTT | CASGGGELFF
TRBJ2-7 | - | TRBV9 | TRBD2 | TGTGCCAGCAGCCCGGGACTAGCGGGCGTCGTCTACGAGCAGTACTTC | CASSPGLAGVVYEQYF
TRBJ2-1 | - | TRBV12-3/TRBV12-4 | TRBD2 | TGTGCCACCCGGACTAGCGGGAGGAATGAGCAGTTCTTC | CATRTSGRNEQFF
TRBJ1-1 | - | TRBV11-3 | - | TGTGCCAGCAGCTTAGTCCGCCTCACTGAAGCTTTCTTT | CASSLVRLTEAFF
TRBJ1-5 | few | TRBV27 | - | TGTGCCAGCAGTTACAGGAGCGACAATCAGCCCCAGCATTTT | CASSYRSDNQPQHF
TRBJ2-1 | - | TRBV4-2 | - | TGTGCCAGCAGCCAAGAAGTCTCGGCGCAGTTCTTC | CASSQEVSAQFF
TRBJ1-1 | - | TRBV5-4 | TRBD1 | TGTGCCAGCAGCTTCCCAGGGGGCTTCACTGAAGCTTTCTTT | CASSFPGGFTEAFF
TRBJ2-7 | - | TRBV6-2/TRBV6-3 | TRBD2 | TGTGCCAGCAGTGCTAGCGGGACCTTCTCCTACGAGCAGTACTTC | CASSASGTFSYEQYF
TRBJ2-3 | - | TRBV28 | TRBD1 | TGTGCCAGCAGTCAAGGGACAGGGGCAGATACGCAGTATTTT | CASSQGTGADTQYF
TRBJ1-3 | once | TRBV5-1 | - | TGCGCCAGCAGCTTAGTCCCCTTGGGCTCTGGAAACACCATATATTTT | CASSLVPLGSGNTIYF